This TCR beta chain stems from a study of Graves' ophthalmopathy and Graves' hyperthyroidism. Ten or more counts support this clonotype. Its antigen is not known. Germline V lookup: CDR1 SEHNR, CDR2 FQNEAQ (reference sequence). The CDR3 consists of 14 residues. The V gene lost 4 bases and the J gene lost 2 bases, with 9 bases spanning the gap. The sequenced template was RNA, covering the TCR beta CDR3 region. First-round RT-PCR used HTBI primers; second-round multiplex PCR followed. One entry per CDR3 protein, called by TCRdb with MiXCR from the multiplex PCR reads. The top ten hold 44% of the sample, which has almost 750,000 distinct CDR3 sequences, 40% seen once. General observations from the study: Researchers report that a 13-signature model separated ophthalmopathy from stable hyperthyroidism, posting under 90% sensitivity and 75% to 84% specificity. Most expanded clonotypes from thyroid (those above 0.001 frequency) were also found in blood.

This TCR was sampled from an adult man with Graves' ophthalmopathy. Sequenced: peripheral blood. The chain is built from TRBV7-9 and TRBJ1-5, with unresolved D. The DNA for the CDR3 is TGTGCCAGCAGCTCGTTTGGTGGCAATCAGCCCCAGCATTTT. This encodes CASSSFGGNQPQHF. The full variable domain, with the rest looked up from reference TRBV7-9 and TRBJ1-5, is DTGVSQNPRHKITKRGQNVTFRCDPISEHNRLYWYRQTLGQGPEFLTYFQNEAQLEKSRLLSDRFSAERPKGSFSTLEIQRTEQGDSAMYLCASSSFGGNQPQHFGDGTRLSIL.